A selection of T cell receptor beta chains follows, all from one sample in a study of shared clonotypes between healthy human individuals. Assay: immunoSEQ multiplex PCR; the TCRdb copy retains only in-frame clones and omits some. The sample carries roughly 2 million clones, about 95% recorded once. The specimen was naive CD8+ T cells sorted from blood. These receptor sequences come from a man younger than 30 in good health. Both conserved end residues are part of each CDR3. Fields, in order: V gene, clone size, J gene, D gene, CDR3 protein, CDR3 DNA. A D gene is named only where the DNA matches it firmly. Not every row has a clone size; where given, it reads once, few, many or a size class.

TRBV13	NA	TRBJ2-7	NA	CASSLGRDIYYEQYF	TGTGCCAGCAGCTTAGGGCGGGACATCTATTACGAGCAGTACTTC
TRBV5-1	NA	TRBJ1-5	NA	CASSSYAVPNSNQPQHF	TGCGCCAGCAGCTCCTATGCTGTACCCAACAGCAATCAGCCCCAGCATTTT
TRBV6-6	NA	TRBJ2-7	NA	CASSFTRLEREQYF	TGTGCCAGCAGCTTTACTAGGCTTGAAAGGGAGCAGTACTTC
TRBV28	NA	TRBJ1-2	NA	CASFEIGNYGYTF	TGTGCCAGTTTCGAGATTGGAAACTATGGCTACACCTTC
TRBV18	NA	TRBJ2-7	NA	CASSPVDGFYEQYF	TGTGCCAGCTCACCTGTGGACGGGTTCTACGAGCAGTACTTC
TRBV28	once	TRBJ2-3	TRBD2	CASSFPTSGGALSDTQYF	TGTGCCAGCAGTTTTCCGACTAGCGGGGGGGCCTTGTCAGATACGCAGTATTTT
TRBV11-2	NA	TRBJ2-1	NA	CASSLEVLGEQFF	TGTGCCAGCAGCTTAGAGGTCCTGGGGGAGCAGTTCTTC
TRBV30	NA	TRBJ2-6	NA	CAWSVPGSGANVLTF	TGTGCCTGGAGTGTACCAGGGAGCGGGGCCAACGTCCTGACTTTC
TRBV6-1	NA	TRBJ2-7	TRBD2	CASSVGLAEYSYEQYF	TGTGCCAGCAGTGTAGGACTAGCGGAATACTCCTACGAGCAGTACTTC
TRBV19	once	TRBJ1-5	NA	CASSIDLDSNQPQHF	TGTGCCAGTAGTATAGATTTGGATAGCAATCAGCCCCAGCATTTT
TRBV11-3	NA	TRBJ2-7	TRBD2	CASSMGLAGEQYF	TGTGCCAGCAGCATGGGACTAGCGGGCGAGCAGTACTTC
TRBV6-1	NA	TRBJ1-2	NA	CASSESAVNYGYTF	TGTGCCAGCAGTGAAAGTGCCGTTAACTATGGCTACACCTTC
TRBV7-9	NA	TRBJ1-4	NA	CASSSRPPGLLNEKLFF	TGTGCCAGCAGCAGTAGACCCCCGGGCTTGCTTAATGAAAAACTGTTTTTT
TRBV27	NA	TRBJ1-1	NA	CASSLSPGTGNTEAFF	TGTGCCAGCAGTTTATCGCCCGGGACCGGGAACACTGAAGCTTTCTTT
TRBV14	once	TRBJ2-7	NA	CASSQGVLFGGELFYEQYF	TGTGCCAGCAGCCAAGGGGTTCTTTTCGGGGGCGAACTATTCTACGAGCAGTACTTC
TRBV6-5	NA	TRBJ2-5	NA	CASSYGGQRQETQYF	TGTGCCAGCAGTTACGGCGGACAGAGACAAGAGACCCAGTACTTC
TRBV27	NA	TRBJ2-7	TRBD1	CASSFSGGQDIYEQYF	TGTGCCAGCAGTTTTTCCGGGGGACAGGATATCTACGAGCAGTACTTC
TRBV4-1	NA	TRBJ2-2	NA	CASSHPGGANTGELFF	TGCGCCAGCAGCCACCCGGGGGGCGCGAACACCGGGGAGCTGTTTTTT
TRBV6-5	NA	TRBJ2-1	NA	CASSYGEYNEQFF	TGTGCCAGCAGTTATGGGGAATACAATGAGCAGTTCTTC
TRBV13	NA	TRBJ2-3	TRBD2	CASSSRILAGDTDTQYF	TGTGCCAGCAGCTCGAGAATACTAGCGGGGGACACAGATACGCAGTATTTT
TRBV13	NA	TRBJ1-2	NA	CASSPGQFGYTF	TGTGCCAGCAGCCCTGGACAGTTCGGCTACACCTTC
TRBV5-6	NA	TRBJ1-1	NA	CASSLWDTEAFF	TGTGCCAGCAGCTTGTGGGATACTGAAGCTTTCTTT
TRBV11-2	NA	TRBJ2-3	NA	CASSLISDTQYF	TGTGCCAGCAGCTTAATATCGGATACGCAGTATTTT
TRBV2	NA	TRBJ2-1	NA	CASNADHNEQFF	TGTGCCAGCAATGCGGATCACAATGAGCAGTTCTTC
TRBV30	NA	TRBJ2-7	TRBD2	CAWTGLAGYEQYF	TGTGCCTGGACCGGACTAGCGGGCTACGAGCAGTACTTC
TRBV10-2	NA	TRBJ1-5	TRBD1	CATSDRGYGNQPQHF	TGCGCCACCTCGGACAGGGGATATGGAAATCAGCCCCAGCATTTT
TRBV30	NA	TRBJ1-5	NA	CAWSPSGSGPQHF	TGTGCCTGGAGTCCATCAGGGTCGGGGCCCCAGCATTTT
TRBV13	NA	TRBJ2-1	NA	CASSFGRGPYNEQFF	TGTGCCAGCAGCTTCGGACGGGGGCCATACAATGAGCAGTTCTTC
TRBV6-5	NA	TRBJ2-1	NA	CASSSGTYNEQFF	TGTGCCAGCAGTTCGGGTACCTACAATGAGCAGTTCTTC
TRBV28	NA	TRBJ2-1	TRBD1	CASSLGQGAGNEQFF	TGTGCCAGCAGTCTTGGACAGGGGGCTGGCAATGAGCAGTTCTTC
TRBV2	NA	TRBJ1-2	NA	CASMEGLNYGYTF	TGTGCCAGCATGGAGGGACTCAACTATGGCTACACCTTC
TRBV6-1	NA	TRBJ2-7	NA	CASSGDWNSYEQYF	TGTGCCAGCAGTGGGGACTGGAACTCCTACGAGCAGTACTTC
TRBV27	NA	TRBJ2-2	TRBD2	CASRSGGGELFF	TGTGCCAGCAGATCGGGGGGCGGGGAGCTGTTTTTT
TRBV28	once	TRBJ1-1	TRBD1	CASSHRGGNTEAFF	TGTGCCAGCAGCCACAGGGGAGGGAACACTGAAGCTTTCTTT
TRBV14	NA	TRBJ2-3	NA	CASSPWGRDTQYF	TGTGCCAGCAGCCCTTGGGGTAGAGATACGCAGTATTTT
TRBV7-8	once	TRBJ1-1	NA	CASRLGGGTEAFF	TGTGCCAGCAGGCTAGGGGGGGGCACTGAAGCTTTCTTT
TRBV15	NA	TRBJ2-5	NA	CATSPGTGQETQYF	TGTGCCACCTCGCCGGGGACTGGCCAAGAGACCCAGTACTTC
TRBV5-1	NA	TRBJ1-1	NA	CASSIEHWNTEAFF	TGCGCCAGCAGCATCGAACACTGGAACACTGAAGCTTTCTTT
TRBV19	NA	TRBJ1-6	TRBD1	CASSDPDRGGSPLHF	TGTGCCAGTAGTGATCCGGACAGGGGGGGATCACCCCTCCACTTT
TRBV27	once	TRBJ2-1	NA	CASSYDRDEWHNEQFF	TGTGCCAGCAGTTACGATAGGGATGAATGGCACAATGAGCAGTTCTTC
TRBV9	NA	TRBJ2-1	TRBD1	CASSVRTGARNEQFF	TGTGCCAGCAGCGTACGGACAGGGGCTCGCAATGAGCAGTTCTTC
TRBV5-4	NA	TRBJ1-5	NA	CASSGTRVDSNQPQHF	TGTGCCAGCAGCGGCACCCGGGTCGATAGCAATCAGCCCCAGCATTTT
TRBV29-1	NA	TRBJ2-5	NA	CSAGTGRQETQYF	TGCAGCGCCGGAACAGGGCGACAAGAGACCCAGTACTTC
TRBV28	NA	TRBJ2-7	NA	CASSAGDDYEQYF	TGTGCCAGCAGTGCAGGGGATGACTACGAGCAGTACTTC
TRBV28	NA	TRBJ2-1	NA	CASSLPGGWEQFF	TGTGCCAGCAGTTTGCCGGGGGGCTGGGAGCAGTTCTTC
TRBV19	NA	TRBJ2-5	NA	CASSWDIEETQYF	TGTGCCAGTAGTTGGGACATAGAAGAGACCCAGTACTTC
TRBV12-1	NA	TRBJ1-1	NA	CASSFERGRDWTEAFF	TGTGCCAGCAGCTTCGAACGGGGTCGGGATTGGACTGAAGCTTTCTTT
TRBV10-3	NA	TRBJ1-2	NA	CATGDGAGYTF	TGTGCCACCGGGGACGGGGCCGGCTACACCTTC
TRBV6-5	NA	TRBJ1-2	TRBD1	CASSLGQVDGYTF	TGTGCCAGCAGCCTCGGACAGGTGGATGGCTACACCTTC
TRBV30	few	TRBJ2-2	NA	CARGPNTGELFF	TGTGCCCGGGGCCCGAACACCGGGGAGCTGTTTTTT
TRBV28	NA	TRBJ1-5	TRBD1	CASSSTGGGQPQHF	TGTGCCAGCAGCTCTACAGGGGGCGGTCAGCCCCAGCATTTT
TRBV7-9	NA	TRBJ2-7	NA	CASSWGQNEQYF	TGTGCCAGCAGCTGGGGTCAAAACGAGCAGTACTTC
TRBV7-9	NA	TRBJ2-3	TRBD2	CASKRGGALDTQYF	TGTGCCAGCAAGCGCGGGGGGGCCTTAGATACGCAGTATTTT
TRBV4-3	once	TRBJ1-5	NA	CASSQDRGEGQPQHF	TGCGCCAGCAGCCAAGATAGGGGGGAGGGACAGCCCCAGCATTTT
TRBV2	NA	TRBJ2-7	TRBD1	CASRGTGAYEQYF	TGTGCCAGCAGGGGGACAGGGGCCTACGAGCAGTACTTC